This T cell receptor (beta chain) was identified during a study of blood T cell repertoires in COVID-19 (dated by TCRdb to the early 2020s). With regard to the full study: Samples covering the acute and convalescent phases of COVID-19 were provided by collaborators in the United States, Italy and Spain. The prospective study material was composed of cDNA or gDNA derived from T cells, B-cell-depleted T cells, or PBMCs. Deeply sampled blood TCRbeta repertoires from subjects exposed to, actively infected with, or recovered from COVID-19 were included in the dataset. The repertoires were made available in a free public database intended to serve as a resource for research on the immune response to SARS-CoV-2. The samples were drawn from the first 160 participants of the ongoing ImmuneRACE study and from 1,254 subjects provided by 6 global collaborators. The sample metadata nearly always contained a de-identified subject ID, COVID-19 status, age in years and sex. Where HLA class I and class II types were available, the types were taken from metadata supplied by the sample provider, not from assay-based typing. Results and caveats for the whole study, not just this receptor: The quantity of clinical and demographic metadata differed by source and by participant and was supplied without curation.

TCRbeta CDR3 regions were amplified from genomic DNA using the immunoSEQ Assay, a bias-controlled multiplex PCR. In the paper's pipeline: The number of nucleated cells in each sample was estimated from the amplification of reference gene primers within the assay. Sequence reads were collapsed and filtered to measure the absolute abundance of every unique TCRbeta CDR3 rearrangement. For each sample, productive Simpson clonality was calculated as the square root of Simpson's diversity index over productive rearrangements. Held by TCRdb, this immuneACCESS table contains in-frame sequences only and omits some clones. Under half of the omission traces to an unresolved V gene where checked; the cause of the rest is unknown. The V and J calls and clone size were taken over from that table, and D and trimming were inferred from the DNA. The sample has some 160,000 clones on record, 80% to 85% of them singletons. About a tenth of the sample is held by the ten biggest clonotypes.

Collaborating institutions collected whole blood in K2EDTA tubes following their own protocols. For TCRbeta analysis, collaborators shipped samples as frozen whole blood, isolated PBMCs, or DNA extracted from either of those sample types. Comments on this clone: Its specific antigen is unknown. No clone much larger than this one lies a single base away; base qualities are absent.

Looking up the germline V gene yields CDR1 SGHVS and CDR2 FQNEAQ. V is pruned by 1 base and J by 6 bases, leaving 6 bases of the junction without a gene match. Inclusive of the bounding cysteine and phenylalanine, the CDR3 is 15 residues long. The DNA shown is the 45-base CDR3, in frame from base 1. This receptor chain uses TRBV7-8 and TRBJ2-3, and TRBD1 matches 8 of the central bases. The receptor was isolated from an older man with active or convalescent COVID-19. Material: peripheral blood. For the CDR3, the sequence is CASSLGQGASDTQYF. The DNA sequence is given as TGTGCCAGCAGCTTAGGGCAGGGGGCATCGGATACGCAGTATTTT.